The 24 T cell receptor beta chains presented below share a single source sample, sequenced in a study of CD8+ T cells in alopecia areata. The sample's treatment: oral pan-JAK inhibitor, 5-10 mg twice daily. RNA was isolated and reverse transcribed to cDNA, the sequencing template. Assay used: immunoSEQ multiplex PCR; TCRdb lists only in-frame clones, some missing. The table lists about 190,000 clones, more than 55% of them singletons. Sequenced here: CD4+ T cells sorted from blood, sampled at approximately week 49, from a patient treated with tofacitinib. The receptors come from a human donor with alopecia areata.

J is TRBJ1-2 and V is TRBV7-2; no firm D call. This CDR3 is 14 amino acids long. V gave up 2 bases and J gave up 8 bases, with 15 bases separating them. Germline V gives CDR1 SGHTA, CDR2 FQGNSA. Here the CDR3 DNA reads TGTGCCAGCAGCTTATCAGAGATCGGAGGGGGCTACACCTTC. Encoded protein: CASSLSEIGGGYTF.

This clone showed up just once. The chain couples TRBV11-3 to TRBJ1-2, with D possibly matching TRBD1 (6 bases). In germline, CDR1 is SGHNT, CDR2 YENEEA. The V end was cut by 0 bases, the J end by 8 bases, with 16 bases between. The CDR3 is 15 residues long. The CDR3 bases are TGTGCCAGCAGCTTAGATCTCACAGGGACGGAAGGCTACACCTTC. It encodes CASSLDLTGTEGYTF.

The J gene is TRBJ2-5, the V gene TRBV7-2, with D perhaps matching TRBD1 (6 bases). The V end lost 8 bases, the J end lost 5 bases, and 27 bases lay between the germline ends. Germline assignment: CDR1 SGHTA and CDR2 FQGNSA. The CDR3 is made up of 17 amino acids. The CDR3: CASQLRGTPVSGETQYF. The DNA of the CDR3 is TGTGCCAGCCAATTAAGGGGGACACCGGTCTCCGGGGAGACCCAGTACTTC.

J is TRBJ2-7 and V is TRBV29-1, with D possibly matching TRBD1 (5 bases). The length of the CDR3 is 16 residues. The germline V and J ends were trimmed by 7 bases and 3 bases, with 25 bases remaining between them. The germline CDR1 and CDR2 sequences are SQVTM and ANQGSEA. The CDR3 DNA is TGCAGCGCGAACTTCTTCGGTCAGGGAATGGACTACGAGCAGTACTTC. Translated: CSANFFGQGMDYEQYF.

V gene TRBV30 combines with J gene TRBJ1-5; D is unclear. The CDR3 totals 13 residues. The germline V gene encodes CDR1 GTSNPN and CDR2 SVGIG (reference sequence). Trimming removed 3 bases at V and 4 bases at J, with 10 bases between. The chain's CDR3 is CAWSSGTNQPQHF. For the CDR3, the DNA is TGTGCCTGGAGCTCAGGAACTAATCAGCCCCAGCATTTT.

This chain connects TRBV14 to TRBJ2-3, with 9 bases matching TRBD2. Per germline, CDR1 SGHDN and CDR2 FVKESK. The J segment lost 4 bases and the V segment lost 6 bases, leaving 8 bases of the junction unmatched. This CDR3 comprises 15 residues. CDR3 DNA sequence: TGTGCCAGCAGGAGGACTAGCGCCCGCCCAGATACGCAGTATTTT. Translation gives CASRRTSARPDTQYF.

The rearrangement uses TRBV29-1 and TRBJ2-4, with D perhaps given as TRBD1 or TRBD2 (6 bases each). This CDR3 is 13 amino acids long. V shed 4 bases and J shed 1 base, with 8 bases lying between them. Germline CDR1 is SQVTM and CDR2 is ANQGSEA. In DNA form, the CDR3 reads TGCAGCGTTGCCGGGGGCGCCAAAAACATTCAGTACTTC. This encodes CSVAGGAKNIQYF.

The chain employs TRBV9 and TRBJ1-2; possible D gene TRBD1, 5 bases. The CDR3 contains 12 residues. Deletions cut 3 bases from V and 4 bases from J, with 7 bases between. Per the germline V gene, CDR1 is SGDLS and CDR2 is YYNGEE. The CDR3 reads CASSGGPYGYTF. As DNA, the CDR3 is TGTGCCAGCAGCGGGGGACCCTATGGCTACACCTTC.

The chain links TRBV9 to TRBJ2-3, with 7 bases that match TRBD2. This CDR3 has 15 residues. Per the germline V gene, CDR1 is SGDLS and CDR2 is YYNGEE. With 3 bases clipped from V and 2 bases from J, the junction kept 6 bases outside the gene matches. This CDR3 reads CASSAAGDDTDTQYF. In nucleotides, the CDR3 is TGTGCCAGCAGCGCTGCGGGGGATGACACAGATACGCAGTATTTT.

The chain employs TRBV14 and TRBJ2-2; D call uncertain. With 1 base removed from V and 5 bases from J, the gap between germline ends came to 11 bases. Germline CDR1 reads SGHDN; CDR2 reads FVKESK. This CDR3 is 15 amino acids long. CDR3 coding DNA: TGTGCCAGCAGCCAAGTAATGGGCGGAACCGGGGAGCTGTTTTTT. As protein: CASSQVMGGTGELFF.

The chain employs TRBV29-1 and TRBJ2-3; D not certain. The CDR3 is 15 residues long. Trimming removed 1 base at V and 0 bases at J, with 11 bases between. Germline V gene lookup returns CDR1 SQVTM and CDR2 ANQGSEA. CDR3: CSVEGTPDSTDTQYF. DNA of the CDR3: TGCAGCGTTGAAGGGACGCCTGATAGCACAGATACGCAGTATTTT.

This chain joins TRBV5-1 and TRBJ2-3; the D is unclear. Trimming left V 0 bases short and J 2 bases short, with 7 bases between. Germline CDR1 reads SGHRS; CDR2 reads YFSETQ. This CDR3 is built from 14 residues. In DNA, the CDR3 is TGCGCCAGCAGCTTGGGTGGTACCACAGATACGCAGTATTTT. The encoded protein is CASSLGGTTDTQYF.

The rearrangement uses TRBV5-4 and TRBJ2-7, with 8 nucleotides matching TRBD1. With 4 bases clipped from V and 2 bases from J, the junction kept 11 bases outside the gene matches. CDR3 length: 16 amino acids. Germline V lookup: CDR1 SGHNT, CDR2 YYREEE (reference sequence). CDR3 nucleotide sequence: TGTGCCAGCAGCCTTAGTTGGAGGGACAGGACCTACGAGCAGTACTTC. Amino acid sequence: CASSLSWRDRTYEQYF. Together with reference TRBV5-4 and TRBJ2-7, the CDR3 gives the full variable domain: ETGVTQSPTHLIKTRGQQVTLRCSSQSGHNTVSWYQQALGQGPQFIFQYYREEENGRGNFPPRFSGLQFPNYSSELNVNALELDDSALYLCASSLSWRDRTYEQYFGPGTRLTVT.

In this sample, this clone turned up a few times. V usage is TRBV6-1 and J usage is TRBJ1-2; the D gene is possibly TRBD1 (6 bases). Trimming removed 6 bases at V and 8 bases at J, with 16 bases between. The CDR3 is made up of 13 amino acids. Germline lookup yields CDR1 MNHNS and CDR2 SASEGT. CDR3: CASRYRDMWGYTF. CDR3 sequence (DNA): TGTGCCAGCAGATACAGGGATATGTGGGGCTACACCTTC.

This rearrangement joins TRBV2 to TRBJ2-2, with a possible D match to TRBD1 (5 bases). Germline V gene sequence: CDR1 SNHLY, CDR2 FYNNEI. The CDR3 has 14 residues. V gave up 7 bases and J gave up 5 bases, with 14 bases separating them. As DNA, the CDR3 is TGTGCCAGCACCCTACAGACAGCTACCGGGGAGCTGTTTTTT. It translates to CASTLQTATGELFF.

This chain connects TRBV14 to TRBJ1-1, with D uncertain. CDR1 and CDR2 from the germline V gene are SGHDN and FVKESK. Between the trimmed V and J ends, which lost 4 bases and 4 bases, there was a span of 13 bases. This CDR3 region has 14 residues. This CDR3 reads CASSPAPAVTEAFF. The CDR3 DNA is TGTGCCAGCAGCCCCGCCCCGGCAGTCACTGAAGCTTTCTTT. The full variable domain, in which reference TRBV14 and TRBJ1-1 provide the parts outside the CDR3, is EAGVTQFPSHSVIEKGQTVTLRCDPISGHDNLYWYRRVMGKEIKFLLHFVKESKQDESGMPNNRFLAERTGGTYSTLKVQPAELEDSGVYFCASSPAPAVTEAFFGQGTRLTVV.

V usage is TRBV29-1 and J usage is TRBJ1-3; D gene ambiguous. Trimming took off 0 bases at V and 2 bases at J, with 11 bases between the two ends. The CDR3 loop spans 15 amino acids. CDR1 is SQVTM, CDR2 ANQGSEA, per germline. The CDR3 region has the DNA TGCAGCGTTGAAGATCGGGTGGCAGCTGGAAACACCATATATTTT. As protein: CSVEDRVAAGNTIYF.

The chain employs TRBV30 and TRBJ1-1; no firm D call. This CDR3 is 11 amino acids long. The V end was cut by 4 bases, the J end by 8 bases, with 11 bases between. Per the germline V gene, CDR1 is GTSNPN and CDR2 is SVGIG (reference sequence). The CDR3 nucleotides are TGTGCCTGGAACCGGGATGGAGAAGCTTTCTTT. Translating it yields CAWNRDGEAFF.

This clone has a handful of counts. The chain uses TRBV18 and TRBJ2-1; the D gene is possibly TRBD1 (6 bases). CDR1 is KGHSH, CDR2 LQKENI, per germline. Between the trimmed V and J ends, which lost 0 bases and 3 bases, there was a span of 9 bases. The length of the CDR3 is 15 residues. The CDR3 DNA reads TGTGCCAGCTCACCACCGGGGGCGGGCTACAATGAGCAGTTCTTC. It translates to CASSPPGAGYNEQFF.

In its sample, this clone was seen a few times. This chain connects TRBV29-1 to TRBJ1-1; D gene unclear. The CDR3 is 10 residues long. The V gene lost 1 base and the J gene lost 8 bases, with 5 bases spanning the gap. Per germline, CDR1 SQVTM and CDR2 ANQGSEA. CDR3 amino acids: CSVEVLEAFF. For the CDR3, the DNA is TGCAGCGTTGAAGTTCTAGAAGCTTTCTTT.

The chain joins TRBV6-6 to TRBJ2-1, with no clear D. V was clipped by 4 bases and J by 8 bases, with 15 bases between them. The CDR3 loop spans 14 amino acids. CDR1 is MNHNY, CDR2 SVGAGI, per germline (reference sequence). The chain's CDR3 is CASSSLSALDEQFF. CDR3 nucleotides: TGTGCCAGCAGTTCCCTCTCCGCCCTCGATGAGCAGTTCTTC.

This chain links TRBV15 with TRBJ1-2; D is uncertain. The CDR3 has 14 residues. Germline V gene data show CDR1 as LNHNV and CDR2 as YYDKDF (reference sequence). The V and J ends lost 3 bases and 1 base respectively, with 9 bases between them. Here the CDR3 reads CATSSLGNNYGYTF. CDR3 nucleotides: TGTGCCACCAGCAGTTTAGGCAATAACTATGGCTACACCTTC.

Remarks on this clone: Its ends do not fully match the called genes, so a read error is possible. The chain recombines TRBV6-9 with TRBJ1-4, with D unresolved. Germline loops: CDR1 MNHGY, CDR2 SVAAGI. The CDR3 consists of 9 residues. CDR3 residues: CASSPWGPF. The CDR3 bases are TGTGCCAGCAGCCCATGGGGTCCTTTT.

As to this clone: The sample carries other DNA sequences with the same CDR3. The rearrangement joins TRBV29-1 to TRBJ2-7, with D perhaps matching TRBD2 (6 bases). This CDR3 has 12 residues. V was cut by 7 bases and J by 1 base, with 11 bases left in between. The germline gives CDR1 SQVTM, CDR2 ANQGSEA. The CDR3 bases are TGCAGCGCTGGAGGGGATTCCTACGAGCAGTACTTC. Translation gives CSAGGDSYEQYF.